This note documents a single T cell receptor beta chain sequence. Its antigen is unknown. This sample was taken from a study of OX40 agonist ivuxolimab in advanced cancers. Looking at the study overall: Under the entry rules, prior anti-PD-1, anti-PD-L1 or anti-CTLA-4 therapy was allowed, and approximately 36% had some. Regarding the study as a whole: Both CD4+ and CD8+ T cell populations in blood had undergone clonal expansion by week 6 at 0.1 to 3.0 mg/kg.

Generated by immunoSEQ multiplex PCR, the TCRdb table keeps only in-frame clones and is missing some. The sample lists about 40,000 clones; about 91% were seen once. Germline CDR1 is LNHDA and CDR2 is SQIVND (reference sequence). The CDR3 is 19 residues long. V shed 5 bases and J 5 bases; nucleotides not matched to a gene: 19. If patients had autoimmune disease history or systemic immunosuppression, they were excluded. Blood samples were obtained at baseline, cycle 4 day 1, and cycle 7 day 1. The sequenced sample was CD4+ or CD8+ T cells sorted from blood, obtained in a trial of the OX40 agonist ivuxolimab. This TCR was sampled from an adult with an advanced solid tumor such as melanoma, head and neck, liver or kidney cancer. The rearrangement uses TRBV19 and TRBJ2-1; TRBD2 matches at 9 bases. CDR3: CASSSEGRGRALINNEQFF. The CDR3 DNA sequence: TGTGCCAGTAGTTCAGAGGGGCGCGGGAGGGCCCTCATCAACAATGAGCAGTTCTTC.